Following are 5 T cell receptor beta chains from one sample sequenced in a study of low-dose radiotherapy and immunotherapy resistance in tumors. Gene-specific TRAV and TRBV primers were used for first-strand cDNA, covering alpha and beta chains. It was with a constant-region primer and a V-primer adapter that TCRs were amplified over approximately 18 PCR cycles. TCRdb analysed the reads with MiXCR anew, one entry per CDR3 protein. The sample includes under 15,000 distinct CDR3 sequences, over 60% of them seen just once. These receptors were collected from a human donor with advanced metastatic prostate, ovarian, gallbladder or colorectal cancer (not recorded which). This table probably holds off-target reads from a library built for another chain.

The V and J genes are TRBV12-3 or TRBV12-4 and TRBJ1-2, with D uncertain. This CDR3 spans 15 amino acids. V lost 2 bases to trimming and J lost 4 bases, with 14 bases between them. The CDR3 DNA sequence: TGTGCCAGCAGTTTAAAGAGAAGGGATGGCTATGGCTACACCTTC. This codes for CASSLKRRDGYGYTF.

The genes are TRBV29-1 and TRBJ2-1; no firm D call. Germline loops: CDR1 SQVTM, CDR2 ANQGSEA. The CDR3 is 12 amino acids. Trimming pared 1 base from V and 4 bases from J, leaving 5 bases between. The CDR3 bases are TGCAGCGTTGAAGGGCGGTACAATGAGCAGTTCTTC. Translating it yields CSVEGRYNEQFF.

Only a few counts were recorded for this clonotype. The genes are TRBV11-1 and TRBJ2-1; 10 bases line up with TRBD2. With V trimmed by 2 bases and J by 0 bases, 7 bases remained unmatched. The CDR3 contains 18 residues. The germline gives CDR1 SGHAT, CDR2 FQDESV (reference sequence). The CDR3 DNA follows: TGTGCCAGCAGCTTAAGGCGTACTAGCGGGACCTCCTACAATGAGCAGTTCTTC. This encodes CASSLRRTSGTSYNEQFF.

This clonotype showed up just a few times. The V call is TRBV12-3 or TRBV12-4, the J call TRBJ1-1, with D unresolved. This CDR3 spans 14 amino acids. Trimming took off 7 bases at V and 0 bases at J, with 12 bases between the two ends. This CDR3 reads CASTKGRLNTEAFF. CDR3 nucleotides: TGTGCCAGCACCAAAGGACGGTTGAACACTGAAGCTTTCTTT.

This clonotype has just a few counts. The J gene is TRBJ1-5, the V gene TRBV6-6; 7 nucleotides align to TRBD1. This CDR3 is 14 amino acids long. The V gene's germline CDR1 is MNHNY and CDR2 SVGAGI (reference sequence). The J segment lost 4 bases and the V segment lost 6 bases, leaving 6 bases of the junction unmatched. The chain's CDR3 is CASSPGTENQPQHF. In DNA form, the CDR3 reads TGTGCCAGCAGCCCCGGGACAGAAAATCAGCCCCAGCATTTT.